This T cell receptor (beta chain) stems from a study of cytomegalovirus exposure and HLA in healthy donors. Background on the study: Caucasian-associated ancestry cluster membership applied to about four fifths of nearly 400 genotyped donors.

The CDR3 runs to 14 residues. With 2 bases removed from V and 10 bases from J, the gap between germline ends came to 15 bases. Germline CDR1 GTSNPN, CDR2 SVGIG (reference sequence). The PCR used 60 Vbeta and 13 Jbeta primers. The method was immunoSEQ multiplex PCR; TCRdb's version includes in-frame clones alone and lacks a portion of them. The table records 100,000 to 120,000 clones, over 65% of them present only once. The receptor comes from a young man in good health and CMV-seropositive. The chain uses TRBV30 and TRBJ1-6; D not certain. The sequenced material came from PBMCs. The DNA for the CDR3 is TGTGCCTGGAGTCCCGCGGGGAGAGGGTCACCCCTCCACTTT. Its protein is CAWSPAGRGSPLHF.